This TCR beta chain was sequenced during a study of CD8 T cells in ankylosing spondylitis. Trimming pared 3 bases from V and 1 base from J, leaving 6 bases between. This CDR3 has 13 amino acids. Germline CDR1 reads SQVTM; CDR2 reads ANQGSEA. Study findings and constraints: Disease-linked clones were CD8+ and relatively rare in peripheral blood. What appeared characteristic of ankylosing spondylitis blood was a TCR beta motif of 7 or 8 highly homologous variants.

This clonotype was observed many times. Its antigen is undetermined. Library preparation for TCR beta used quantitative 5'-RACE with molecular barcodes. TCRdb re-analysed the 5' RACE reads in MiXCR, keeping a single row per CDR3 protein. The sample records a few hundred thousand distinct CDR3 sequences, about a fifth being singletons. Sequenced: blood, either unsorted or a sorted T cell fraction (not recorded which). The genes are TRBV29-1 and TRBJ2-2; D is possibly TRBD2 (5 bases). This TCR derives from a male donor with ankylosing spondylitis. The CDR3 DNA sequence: TGCAGCGTTGATCGGGAGAACACCGGGGAGCTGTTTTTT. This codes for CSVDRENTGELFF.